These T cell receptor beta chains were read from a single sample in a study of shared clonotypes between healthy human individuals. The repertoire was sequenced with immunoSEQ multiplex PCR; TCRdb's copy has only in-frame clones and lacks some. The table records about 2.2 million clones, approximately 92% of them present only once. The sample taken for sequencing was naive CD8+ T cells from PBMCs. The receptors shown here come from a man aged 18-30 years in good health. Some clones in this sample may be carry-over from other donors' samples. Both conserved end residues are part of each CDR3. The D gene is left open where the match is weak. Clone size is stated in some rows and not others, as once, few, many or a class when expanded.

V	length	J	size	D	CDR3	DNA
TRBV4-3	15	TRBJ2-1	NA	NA	CASSQGGGTYNEQFF	TGCGCCAGCAGCCAAGGTGGCGGGACCTACAATGAGCAGTTCTTC
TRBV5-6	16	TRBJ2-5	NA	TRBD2	CASSLGLAGFQETQYF	TGTGCCAGCAGCTTGGGACTAGCGGGCTTCCAAGAGACCCAGTACTTC
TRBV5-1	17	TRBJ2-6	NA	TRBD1	CASSWDRVSSGANVLTF	TGCGCCAGCAGTTGGGACAGGGTGAGCTCTGGGGCCAACGTCCTGACTTTC
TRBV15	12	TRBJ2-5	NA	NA	CATRDGKETQYF	TGTGCCACCAGAGACGGGAAAGAGACCCAGTACTTC
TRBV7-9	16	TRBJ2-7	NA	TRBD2	CASRNSAGVHQGEQYF	TGTGCCAGCAGGAACAGTGCGGGAGTCCACCAGGGAGAGCAGTACTTC
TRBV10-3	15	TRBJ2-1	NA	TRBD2	CAISGGTTSYNEQFF	TGTGCCATCAGTGGAGGGACTACCTCTTACAATGAGCAGTTCTTC
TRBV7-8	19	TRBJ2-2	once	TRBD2	CASSLDLRVAGTNTGELFF	TGTGCCAGCAGCTTAGACCTCCGGGTAGCGGGGACGAACACCGGGGAGCTGTTTTTT
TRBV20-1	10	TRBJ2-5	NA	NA	CSVRGQTQYF	TGCAGTGTTCGGGGGCAGACCCAGTACTTC
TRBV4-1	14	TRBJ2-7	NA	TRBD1	CASSFGGQPLEQYF	TGCGCCAGCAGCTTTGGGGGACAGCCCTTGGAGCAGTACTTC
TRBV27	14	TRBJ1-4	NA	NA	CASRVQGSGEKLFF	TGTGCCAGCAGGGTCCAGGGGAGTGGTGAAAAACTGTTTTTT
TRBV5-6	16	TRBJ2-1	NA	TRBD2	CASSLDPGLAGDEQFF	TGTGCCAGCAGCTTGGATCCGGGGCTAGCGGGAGATGAGCAGTTCTTC
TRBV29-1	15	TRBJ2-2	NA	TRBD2	CSVEVTGGRTGELFF	TGCAGCGTTGAAGTCACGGGAGGTCGCACCGGGGAGCTGTTTTTT
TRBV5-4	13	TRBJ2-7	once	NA	CASSQDRSFEQYF	TGTGCCAGCAGCCAAGATCGAAGTTTCGAGCAGTACTTC
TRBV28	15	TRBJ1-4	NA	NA	CASRLNGATNEKLFF	TGTGCCAGCAGGTTAAATGGGGCAACTAATGAAAAACTGTTTTTT
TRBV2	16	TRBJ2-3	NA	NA	CASSLRGREPTDTQYF	TGTGCCAGCAGTCTCCGGGGGCGGGAGCCGACAGATACGCAGTATTTT
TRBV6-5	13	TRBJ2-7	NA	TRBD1	CASSPRTGDEQYF	TGTGCCAGCAGTCCTAGGACAGGGGACGAGCAGTACTTC
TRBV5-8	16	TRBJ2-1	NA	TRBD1	CASSLAGTVFFNEQFF	TGTGCCAGCAGCTTGGCCGGGACAGTGTTTTTCAATGAGCAGTTCTTC
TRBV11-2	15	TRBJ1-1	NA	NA	CASSFLTAGNTEAFF	TGTGCCAGCAGCTTTTTAACGGCGGGGAACACTGAAGCTTTCTTT
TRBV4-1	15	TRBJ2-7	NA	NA	CASSQRQQAPYEQYF	TGCGCCAGCAGCCAACGCCAACAGGCCCCCTACGAGCAGTACTTC
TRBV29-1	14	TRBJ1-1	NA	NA	CSATTTRQVTEAFF	TGCAGCGCTACAACCACAAGACAGGTCACTGAAGCTTTCTTT
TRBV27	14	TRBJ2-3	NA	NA	CASSRIGSTDTQYF	TGTGCCAGCAGTAGGATAGGGAGCACAGATACGCAGTATTTT
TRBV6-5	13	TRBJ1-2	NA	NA	CASRGGPAYGYTF	TGTGCCAGCAGGGGTGGACCGGCCTATGGCTACACCTTC